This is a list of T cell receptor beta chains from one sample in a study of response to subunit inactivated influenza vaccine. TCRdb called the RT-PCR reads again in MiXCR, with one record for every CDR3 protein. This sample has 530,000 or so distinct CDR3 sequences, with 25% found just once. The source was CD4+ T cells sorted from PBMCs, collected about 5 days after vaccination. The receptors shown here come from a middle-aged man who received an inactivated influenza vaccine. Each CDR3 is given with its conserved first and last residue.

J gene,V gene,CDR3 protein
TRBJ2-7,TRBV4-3,CASSQVAGGRFSHEQYF
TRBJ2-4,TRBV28,CASRSGIVNIQYF
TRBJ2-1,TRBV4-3,CASSQDLASGGYNEQFF
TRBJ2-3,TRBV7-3,CASSTSGGHTDTQYF
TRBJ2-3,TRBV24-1,CATSVRLAGVRKRTDTQYF
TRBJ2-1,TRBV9,CASSLGGQGAFEQFF
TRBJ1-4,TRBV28,CASSLLQGTGEKLFF
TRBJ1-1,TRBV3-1,CASSQGQGGTEAFF
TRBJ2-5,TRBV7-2,CASSFTGLSQETQYF
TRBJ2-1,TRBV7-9,CASSLLLADNEQFF
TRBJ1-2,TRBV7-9,CASSFGSGEYGYTF